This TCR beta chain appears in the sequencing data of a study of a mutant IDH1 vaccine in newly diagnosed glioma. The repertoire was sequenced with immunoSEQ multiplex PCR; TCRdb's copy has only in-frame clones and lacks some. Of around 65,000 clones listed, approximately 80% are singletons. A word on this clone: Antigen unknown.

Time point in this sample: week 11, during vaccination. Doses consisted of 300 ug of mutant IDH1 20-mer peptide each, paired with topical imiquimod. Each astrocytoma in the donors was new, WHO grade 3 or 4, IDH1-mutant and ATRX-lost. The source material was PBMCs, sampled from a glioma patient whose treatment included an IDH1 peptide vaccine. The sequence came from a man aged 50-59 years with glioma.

The CDR3 region is CASSEVRNTEAFF. As DNA, the CDR3 is TGTGCCAGCAGTGAGGTCCGGAACACTGAAGCTTTCTTT. The chain couples TRBV6-1 to TRBJ1-1; D not resolved. The CDR3 runs to 13 residues. With 3 bases removed from V and 1 base from J, the gap between germline ends came to 6 bases. Germline values: CDR1 MNHNS, CDR2 SASEGT.